A single sample gave rise to the 5 T cell receptor beta chains below, sequenced in a study of vaccination and CD4 T cells after COVID-19 (dated by TCRdb to between 2021 and 2024). For these receptors, no antigen is known. In light of the paper, this sample's treatment or condition label describes: approximately 11-day PBMC culture with coronavirus spike peptide pools or control peptides (ViraFEST assay). CD4+ T cells from unexposed donors were collected before the COVID-19 pandemic (2011-2018). The method behind the library was PCR. TCRdb names Illumina iSeq 100 as the instrument used. DNA from cultured CD4+ T cells underwent TCR sequencing with the Oncomine TCR Beta short-read assay at the Johns Hopkins FTIC core. The public reads were reprocessed in TCRdb via fastp at Q25 and MiXCR, keeping in-frame beta chains. Entries are consolidated by CDR3 protein sequence, retaining the most common genes and DNA. Recorded for this sample are fewer than 8,500 distinct CDR3 sequences; approximately 46% of them occurred a single time. The top ten hold 30% to 35% of the sample.

The specimen sequenced was CD4+ T cells from blood, cultured in vitro. The receptor source for this set is a human donor in good health.

V is TRBV6-1 and J is TRBJ2-1; no firm D call. The CDR3 extends over 17 amino acids. In germline, CDR1 is MNHNS, CDR2 SASEGT. Trimming took off 6 bases at V and 4 bases at J, with 22 bases between the two ends. The CDR3 sequence is CASRSSLPGGEYNEQFF. The CDR3 DNA sequence: TGTGCCAGCAGATCAAGTTTACCGGGCGGCGAATACAATGAGCAGTTCTTC.

The chain joins TRBV6-1 to TRBJ1-2; possibly TRBD1 for D (6 bases). Trimming removed 6 bases from V and 7 bases from J, with 12 bases in between. The CDR3 is made up of 12 amino acids. Germline V lookup: CDR1 MNHNS, CDR2 SASEGT. Here the CDR3 reads CASRLPGAGYTF. CDR3 DNA sequence: TGTGCCAGCAGGCTACCAGGGGCTGGCTACACCTTC.

This clonotype was detected only a few times. The chain is built from TRBV6-5 and TRBJ2-7, with 9 bases lining up with TRBD2. The germline CDR1 and CDR2 sequences are MNHEY and SVGAGI. This CDR3 is 15 amino acids long. The J segment lost 6 bases and the V segment lost 2 bases, leaving 8 bases of the junction unmatched. The CDR3: CASSYISGGPLEQYF. Written as DNA, the CDR3 is TGTGCCAGCAGTTACATTAGCGGGGGACCCCTCGAGCAGTACTTC.

A few counts support this clonotype. This chain joins TRBV6-5 and TRBJ2-4; D might be TRBD1 (6 bases). This CDR3 is built from 15 residues. Germline loops: CDR1 MNHEY, CDR2 SVGAGI. The V end was cut by 2 bases, the J end by 1 base, with 9 bases between. CDR3 nucleotide sequence: TGTGCCAGCAGTTACGACAGGATGGCCAAAAACATTCAGTACTTC. Translating gives CASSYDRMAKNIQYF.

The table lists this clonotype with a few counts. The rearrangement joins TRBV7-9 to TRBJ2-3; D assignment may be TRBD1 or TRBD2 (5 bases each). Trimming shortened V by 1 base and J by 4 bases, and 9 bases separated the two germline ends. This CDR3 spans 14 amino acids. Germline V gene sequence: CDR1 SEHNR, CDR2 FQNEAQ (reference sequence). The CDR3 is CASSLDGGPDTQYF. DNA of the CDR3: TGTGCCAGCAGCTTAGATGGGGGTCCAGATACGCAGTATTTT.